The clone carrying this TCR beta chain has only one observation. Between the trimmed V and J ends, which lost 6 bases and 2 bases, there was a span of 8 bases. The CDR3 covers 12 residues. The germline V gene encodes CDR1 SNHLY and CDR2 FYNNEI. The data stem from a study of blood T cell repertoires in COVID-19. Study at large: The United States, Italy and Spain were the sources of the acute and convalescent COVID-19 samples. T cells, B-cell-depleted T cells, or PBMCs provided the cDNA or gDNA that served as material.

The table came from immunoSEQ multiplex PCR; TCRdb's copy has only in-frame clones and leaves some out. The sample lists 120,000 to 150,000 clones; 80% to 90% were seen once. This TCR was sampled from a woman between 45 and 60 years old with acute or convalescent COVID-19. The chain couples TRBV2 to TRBJ2-7, with D possibly TRBD1 on 5 matching bases. Sequenced input: peripheral blood. The CDR3 spells CASRQDAYEQYF. The CDR3 DNA sequence: TGTGCCAGCAGACAGGATGCCTACGAGCAGTACTTC. The full variable domain, in which reference TRBV2 and TRBJ2-7 provide the parts outside the CDR3, is EPEVTQTPSHQVTQMGQEVILRCVPISNHLYFYWYRQILGQKVEFLVSFYNNEISEKSEIFDDQFSVERPDGSNFTLKIRSTKLEDSAMYFCASRQDAYEQYFGPGTRLTVT.